The present T cell receptor (beta chain) was sequenced within a study of T cell changes during pregnancy in multiple sclerosis. The CDR3 extends over 14 amino acids. Germline V gives CDR1 LGHNA, CDR2 YNFKEQ. V lost 3 bases and J 5 bases, leaving 11 bases between the germline ends. Note on this clone: Other DNA sequences of this sample code for an identical CDR3.

Produced via immunoSEQ multiplex PCR; TCRdb's table is partial and in-frame only. Of about 47,000 clones detected, roughly 92% appear once; the ten largest clones hold 2.2%. This clonotype was sampled from a female donor with multiple sclerosis, enrolled in a pregnancy study. The sequenced sample was peripheral blood, obtained in the third trimester of pregnancy. The chain joins TRBV4-2 to TRBJ2-1; possibly TRBD2 for D (5 bases). The CDR3, as DNA: TGTGCCAGCAGCCAGCTACTAGAGGACAATGAGCAGTTCTTC. Translating it yields CASSQLLEDNEQFF.